This is a list of T cell receptor beta chains from one sample in a study of regulatory T cells in long-lasting Graves disease. A single record per CDR3 protein comes from TCRdb applying MiXCR to the multiplex PCR reads. The sample includes 550,000 to 650,000 distinct CDR3 sequences, around 15% of them seen just once. The same sample was also used in a study of T cells in Graves' hyperthyroidism and ophthalmopathy.

This specimen was peripheral blood mononuclear cells (PBMCs), taken at new diagnosis, from a patient treated with antithyroid drugs. The receptors were sampled from a man between 18 and 29 years old with Graves disease. Both conserved end residues are part of each CDR3. The order of the fields is D gene, clone size, J gene, V gene, CDR3 DNA, CDR3 protein. D genes are given only for firm matches. Size tells how often a clone was seen (once, few, many) or the class of an expanded clone, and some rows leave it out.

d_call: .; clone_size: few; j_call: TRBJ1-6; v_call: TRBV27; cdr3_nt: TGTGCCAGCAGTTTTTTGGTGGCTGGGGGTTCACCCCTCCACTTT; cdr3_aa: CASSFLVAGGSPLHF
d_call: .; clone_size: many; j_call: TRBJ2-5; v_call: TRBV7-9; cdr3_nt: TGTGCCAACTCGGGAGTCCAAGAGACCCAGTACTTC; cdr3_aa: CANSGVQETQYF
d_call: TRBD1; clone_size: .; j_call: TRBJ1-6; v_call: TRBV20-1; cdr3_nt: TGCAGTGCTAGAGTTTCGCAGGGGGCGGAATCACCCCTCCACTTT; cdr3_aa: CSARVSQGAESPLHF
d_call: TRBD1; clone_size: few; j_call: TRBJ1-2; v_call: TRBV28; cdr3_nt: TGTGCCAGCAGACCGGGACAGCCCTATGGCTACACCTTC; cdr3_aa: CASRPGQPYGYTF
d_call: TRBD1; clone_size: many; j_call: TRBJ2-7; v_call: TRBV9; cdr3_nt: TGTGCCAGCAGCGACCGGGACAGGGACTACGAGCAGTACTTC; cdr3_aa: CASSDRDRDYEQYF
d_call: TRBD2; clone_size: .; j_call: TRBJ2-1; v_call: TRBV20-1; cdr3_nt: TGCAGTGCTGGGGGGGGAACCTACGAGCAGTTCTTC; cdr3_aa: CSAGGGTYEQFF
d_call: .; clone_size: many; j_call: TRBJ2-1; v_call: TRBV11-2; cdr3_nt: TGTGCCAGCAGCTTAGTTCCGGGGACCTACAATGAGCAGTTCTTC; cdr3_aa: CASSLVPGTYNEQFF
d_call: .; clone_size: few; j_call: TRBJ2-2; v_call: TRBV9; cdr3_nt: TGTGCCAGCAGCGTTAGCTCGCTGTCCGCGAACACCGGGGAGCTGTTTTTT; cdr3_aa: CASSVSSLSANTGELFF
d_call: .; clone_size: once; j_call: TRBJ2-7; v_call: TRBV4-1; cdr3_nt: TGCGCCAGCAGCAACGGGACACCGCGGCAGTACTTC; cdr3_aa: CASSNGTPRQYF
d_call: TRBD2; clone_size: many; j_call: TRBJ2-4; v_call: TRBV20-1; cdr3_nt: TGCAGTGCTAGAGCGAGCGGGAGCGGGGACATTCAGTACTTC; cdr3_aa: CSARASGSGDIQYF
d_call: TRBD2; clone_size: many; j_call: TRBJ2-1; v_call: TRBV5-1; cdr3_nt: TGCGCCAGCAGCTCTCGACTAGCGGGAGCCTACAATGAGCAGTTCTTC; cdr3_aa: CASSSRLAGAYNEQFF
d_call: TRBD1; clone_size: .; j_call: TRBJ1-5; v_call: TRBV20-1; cdr3_nt: TGCAGTGCTAGAGAGTTAACAGGGGCAAGCAATCAGCCCCAGCATTTT; cdr3_aa: CSARELTGASNQPQHF
d_call: .; clone_size: .; j_call: TRBJ2-2; v_call: TRBV3-1; cdr3_nt: TGTGCCAGCAGCCAGAGGGAAAGTGTCGGGGAGCTGTTTTTT; cdr3_aa: CASSQRESVGELFF
d_call: .; clone_size: .; j_call: TRBJ1-1; v_call: TRBV10-3; cdr3_nt: TGTGCCATCAGTGAGAACCTTGGGGTGAACACTGAAGCTTTCTTT; cdr3_aa: CAISENLGVNTEAFF
d_call: TRBD1; clone_size: many; j_call: TRBJ2-3; v_call: TRBV12-3/TRBV12-4; cdr3_nt: TGTGCCAGCAGCCCCCATCTCGTACAGGGGAGAGCAGATACGCAGTATTTT; cdr3_aa: CASSPHLVQGRADTQYF
d_call: TRBD1; clone_size: many; j_call: TRBJ2-7; v_call: TRBV12-3/TRBV12-4; cdr3_nt: TGTGCCAGCAGTCTAAGCCTTACAGGGGGTGGCTACGAGCAGTACTTC; cdr3_aa: CASSLSLTGGGYEQYF
d_call: .; clone_size: .; j_call: TRBJ2-7; v_call: TRBV24-1; cdr3_nt: TGTGCCACCAGTGATTCCCGACCACCCCAGTACTTC; cdr3_aa: CATSDSRPPQYF
d_call: TRBD1; clone_size: many; j_call: TRBJ1-1; v_call: TRBV12-3/TRBV12-4; cdr3_nt: TGTGCCAGCAGGCCTCCCCCCGGGACAGTGAACACTGAAGCTTTCTTT; cdr3_aa: CASRPPPGTVNTEAFF
d_call: .; clone_size: .; j_call: TRBJ1-2; v_call: TRBV3-1; cdr3_nt: TGTGCCAGCAGCCAAGGCTTACAGTTGGGAGATGGCTACACCTTC; cdr3_aa: CASSQGLQLGDGYTF
d_call: TRBD2; clone_size: many; j_call: TRBJ2-1; v_call: TRBV6-1; cdr3_nt: TGTGCCAGCAGTGAAGCTGATGGAACTAGCGGGAGGGCCCTCCCGTCCGATGAGCAGTTCTTC; cdr3_aa: CASSEADGTSGRALPSDEQFF
d_call: TRBD1; clone_size: many; j_call: TRBJ2-2; v_call: TRBV11-2; cdr3_nt: TGTGCCAGCAGAAGGGGACAGGCGTTCACCGGGGAGCTGTTTTTT; cdr3_aa: CASRRGQAFTGELFF
d_call: .; clone_size: many; j_call: TRBJ2-7; v_call: TRBV9; cdr3_nt: TGTGCCAGCAGCGCACACACAGGGCACGAGCAGTACTTC; cdr3_aa: CASSAHTGHEQYF
d_call: TRBD1; clone_size: many; j_call: TRBJ1-2; v_call: TRBV20-1; cdr3_nt: TGCAGTGCTAGAGGGGACAGGGCCTATGGCTACACCTTC; cdr3_aa: CSARGDRAYGYTF
d_call: TRBD1; clone_size: .; j_call: TRBJ1-1; v_call: TRBV5-4; cdr3_nt: TGTGCCAGCAGCCCGGGGGGATACAGGGGGAGCACTGAAGCTTTCTTT; cdr3_aa: CASSPGGYRGSTEAFF
d_call: .; clone_size: .; j_call: TRBJ1-4; v_call: TRBV19; cdr3_nt: TGTGCCAGTAGCGGGGTTGCTGGGCAAAAACTGTTTTTT; cdr3_aa: CASSGVAGQKLFF
d_call: TRBD2; clone_size: many; j_call: TRBJ2-5; v_call: TRBV20-1; cdr3_nt: TGCAGTGCTAGAGATCGCGGGAGGGGGGGAGAGACCCAGTACTTC; cdr3_aa: CSARDRGRGGETQYF
d_call: .; clone_size: few; j_call: TRBJ2-2; v_call: TRBV10-3; cdr3_nt: TGTGCCATCACCAGGGCATCTGTCGCGAACACCGGGGAGCTGTTTTTT; cdr3_aa: CAITRASVANTGELFF
d_call: .; clone_size: .; j_call: TRBJ2-1; v_call: TRBV7-3; cdr3_nt: TGTGCCAGCAACCCCAGTGGGACCCCACCAGACAATGAGCAGTTCTTC; cdr3_aa: CASNPSGTPPDNEQFF
d_call: .; clone_size: .; j_call: TRBJ2-2; v_call: TRBV27; cdr3_nt: TGTGCAAAAGTCACCTTGGGGGAGAACACCGGGGAGCTGTTTTTT; cdr3_aa: CAKVTLGENTGELFF
d_call: TRBD2; clone_size: .; j_call: TRBJ2-1; v_call: TRBV20-1; cdr3_nt: TGCAGTGCTAACTCCGGGGGGGGACCCTACAATGAGCAGTTCTTC; cdr3_aa: CSANSGGGPYNEQFF
d_call: TRBD2; clone_size: .; j_call: TRBJ2-3; v_call: TRBV4-1; cdr3_nt: TGCGCCAGCAGCCAAGAAGGGACTAGCCTCGCCACAGATACGCAGTATTTT; cdr3_aa: CASSQEGTSLATDTQYF
d_call: TRBD1; clone_size: many; j_call: TRBJ1-1; v_call: TRBV7-9; cdr3_nt: TGTGCCAGCAGCTTAAGGGGGCAAACTGAAGCTTTCTTT; cdr3_aa: CASSLRGQTEAFF
d_call: TRBD1; clone_size: many; j_call: TRBJ2-7; v_call: TRBV20-1; cdr3_nt: TGCAGTGCTAGAGCCGGGACAGGGGGATACGAGCAGTACTTC; cdr3_aa: CSARAGTGGYEQYF
d_call: .; clone_size: many; j_call: TRBJ1-1; v_call: TRBV7-8; cdr3_nt: TGTGCCAGCAGCTTAGCCTTTGGGGGGAGGAACACTGAAGCTTTCTTT; cdr3_aa: CASSLAFGGRNTEAFF
d_call: TRBD1; clone_size: many; j_call: TRBJ2-7; v_call: TRBV12-3/TRBV12-4; cdr3_nt: TGTGCCAGCAGTGCACCGGGACAGGGGGTCGACGAGCAGTACTTC; cdr3_aa: CASSAPGQGVDEQYF
d_call: TRBD2; clone_size: .; j_call: TRBJ2-3; v_call: TRBV5-4; cdr3_nt: TGTGCCAGCAGGGAGCGGGAGAGCGGCACAGATACGCAGTATTTT; cdr3_aa: CASRERESGTDTQYF
d_call: TRBD2; clone_size: .; j_call: TRBJ2-7; v_call: TRBV7-2; cdr3_nt: TGTGCCAGCACCCAACTAGCGGGAGAGCGGCAGTACTTC; cdr3_aa: CASTQLAGERQYF
d_call: .; clone_size: many; j_call: TRBJ2-1; v_call: TRBV3-1; cdr3_nt: TGTGCCAGCAGCCAATCCGGCAGCTTAATCTTC; cdr3_aa: CASSQSGSLIF
d_call: .; clone_size: .; j_call: TRBJ1-6; v_call: TRBV11-2; cdr3_nt: TGTGCCAGCAGCCCGATGAGAGATTCACCCCTCCACTTT; cdr3_aa: CASSPMRDSPLHF
d_call: .; clone_size: many; j_call: TRBJ1-5; v_call: TRBV27; cdr3_nt: TGTGCCAGCAGTTTGTCCAGCTATAGCAATCAGCCCCAGCATTTT; cdr3_aa: CASSLSSYSNQPQHF
d_call: .; clone_size: few; j_call: TRBJ1-1; v_call: TRBV6-2/TRBV6-3; cdr3_nt: TGTGCCAGATCTCGCACTGAAGCTTTCTTT; cdr3_aa: CARSRTEAFF
d_call: .; clone_size: many; j_call: TRBJ2-5; v_call: TRBV20-1; cdr3_nt: TGCAGTGCTAGAGATCCCGTCCAAGAGACCCAGTACTTC; cdr3_aa: CSARDPVQETQYF
d_call: .; clone_size: .; j_call: TRBJ2-4; v_call: TRBV19; cdr3_nt: TGTGCCAGTAGTACGACCTGGCGGAGGGGCAAAAACATTCAGTACTTC; cdr3_aa: CASSTTWRRGKNIQYF
d_call: .; clone_size: many; j_call: TRBJ2-5; v_call: TRBV20-1; cdr3_nt: TGCAGTGTCTCAAGAGGAGGGCGTCGGGAGACCCAGTACTTC; cdr3_aa: CSVSRGGRRETQYF
d_call: .; clone_size: few; j_call: TRBJ2-1; v_call: TRBV24-1; cdr3_nt: TGTGCCACCAGTAGCCTAGCTGAGCCTTCGCACAATGAGCAGTTCTTC; cdr3_aa: CATSSLAEPSHNEQFF
d_call: TRBD2; clone_size: many; j_call: TRBJ2-3; v_call: TRBV20-1; cdr3_nt: TGCAGTGCTGGGGGGACTAGCGGAGTCACAGATACGCAGTATTTT; cdr3_aa: CSAGGTSGVTDTQYF
d_call: .; clone_size: many; j_call: TRBJ1-2; v_call: TRBV24-1; cdr3_nt: TGTGCCAACTTTCCCACAGGTCGCTTGGACTATGGCTACACCTTC; cdr3_aa: CANFPTGRLDYGYTF
d_call: TRBD2; clone_size: .; j_call: TRBJ2-7; v_call: TRBV28; cdr3_nt: TGTGCCAGCACCTCCGGGACTAGCGGTCCCTACGAGCAGTACTTC; cdr3_aa: CASTSGTSGPYEQYF
d_call: .; clone_size: .; j_call: TRBJ2-2; v_call: TRBV3-1; cdr3_nt: TGTGCCACCGGCGGGACAACCGGGGAGCTGTTTTTT; cdr3_aa: CATGGTTGELFF
d_call: TRBD1; clone_size: many; j_call: TRBJ1-1; v_call: TRBV7-2; cdr3_nt: TGTGCCAGCAGCCTGACTGGACAGGGGGCATACACTGAAGCTTTCTTT; cdr3_aa: CASSLTGQGAYTEAFF
d_call: .; clone_size: many; j_call: TRBJ2-3; v_call: TRBV12-3/TRBV12-4; cdr3_nt: TGTGCCAGCAGTTTAGCGCCAGGGGTCGGGACAGATACGCAGTATTTT; cdr3_aa: CASSLAPGVGTDTQYF
d_call: .; clone_size: few; j_call: TRBJ2-4; v_call: TRBV6-2/TRBV6-3; cdr3_nt: TGTGCCAGCAGTTACTCGAAACCCACCCCCGTAGGGTGGCTAGCCAAAAACATTCAGTACTTC; cdr3_aa: CASSYSKPTPVGWLAKNIQYF
d_call: .; clone_size: .; j_call: TRBJ2-1; v_call: TRBV4-1; cdr3_nt: TGCGCCAGCAGCCAAGCTCCCGAGGGGGGAGGTGAGCAGTTCTTC; cdr3_aa: CASSQAPEGGGEQFF
d_call: .; clone_size: many; j_call: TRBJ2-3; v_call: TRBV5-1; cdr3_nt: TGCGCCAGCAGCTTGGAGGGCCAAACAGATACGCAGTATTTT; cdr3_aa: CASSLEGQTDTQYF